A single T cell receptor (beta chain) is shown here with its context. The CDR3 contains 16 residues. The junction had 9 bases not matched to a gene; V was cut back by 4 bases and J by 5 bases. Germline V gives CDR1 SGHRS, CDR2 YFSETQ. The sample comes from a study of blood T cell repertoires in COVID-19. Measured with immunoSEQ multiplex PCR; TCRdb has only the in-frame clones, and not every one. Here the sample spans about 150,000 clones, about 80% being singletons. V gene TRBV5-1 combines with J gene TRBJ2-7; 13 bases map to TRBD2. The material sequenced was peripheral blood. The clonotype originates from a man aged 60-69 years with acute or convalescent COVID-19. The CDR3 DNA follows: TGCGCCAGCAGCCCCGGAGGGACTAGCGGGAACAACGAGCAGTACTTC. Its protein product is CASSPGGTSGNNEQYF.